A single sample gave rise to the 27 T cell receptor beta chains below, sequenced in a study of T cell repertoires in cytomegalovirus infection. Each CDR3 protein is one row after TCRdb ran MiXCR on the reads. The table has around 310,000 distinct CDR3 sequences, roughly 28% seen once. No antigen has been identified for these receptors. Sequencing used cultured PBMCs, obtained from culture after CMV antigen stimulation. The source of these receptors is a human donor in good health (CMV status not recorded). Some clones in this sample may be carry-over from other donors' samples.

The V and J genes are TRBV10-3 and TRBJ1-1; D is perhaps TRBD1 (6 bases). Germline CDR1 and CDR2: ENHRY and SYGVKD. The CDR3 runs 13 residues. V lost 7 bases to trimming and J lost 3 bases, with 12 bases between them. As DNA, the CDR3 is TGTGCCATCAATCGGGGGGCCGACACTGAAGCTTTCTTT. Amino acid sequence: CAINRGADTEAFF.

In its sample, this clonotype was seen once. The rearrangement joins TRBV2 to TRBJ1-6; 10 nucleotides line up with TRBD1. Germline CDR1 and CDR2: SNHLY and FYNNEI. J was trimmed by 13 bases and V by 8 bases; bases with no gene match: 11. The CDR3 sequence is 14 residues long. The CDR3 protein is CASAPGTGVGPLHF. The CDR3 nucleotides read TGTGCCAGCGCCCCCGGGACAGGGGTAGGTCCCCTCCACTTT.

This sequence joins TRBV7-8 and TRBJ2-1; 9 bases fit TRBD1. The V gene's germline CDR1 is SGHVS and CDR2 FQNEAQ. The trim removed 3 bases at V and 5 bases at J, leaving 5 bases unmatched. The CDR3 sequence is 15 residues long. CDR3 DNA sequence: TGTGCCAGCAGCTTCCCGGGACAGGGTAACAATGAGCAGTTCTTC. It translates to CASSFPGQGNNEQFF.

This clonotype was observed at least ten times. The chain links TRBV7-2 to TRBJ2-1; 11 nucleotides match TRBD2. Unmatched junction bases numbered 5, after V lost 4 bases and J lost 3 bases. This CDR3 region has 16 residues. Germline V gene sequence: CDR1 SGHTA, CDR2 FQGNSA. For the CDR3, the DNA is TGTGCCAGCAGCTCCCTAGGGACTAGCGGCTACAATGAGCAGTTCTTC. It codes for CASSSLGTSGYNEQFF.

With respect to this clonotype: An end of the junction differs from the germline gene, which may be a read error. The rearrangement uses TRBV7-3 and TRBJ2-2, with D unclear. Looked up from germline, CDR1 is SGHTA and CDR2 is FQGTGA. The CDR3 runs to 13 residues. The CDR3 reads CASSFMNNGELFF. CDR3 nucleotides: TGTGCCAGCAGCTTTATGAACAACGGGGAGCTGTTTTTT.

In this sample, this clonotype turned up many times. The chain has TRBV7-2 and TRBJ2-7; D perhaps matches TRBD2 (6 bases). V was cut by 5 bases and J by 6 bases, with 14 bases left in between. This CDR3 comprises 13 residues. The germline gives CDR1 SGHTA, CDR2 FQGNSA. The chain's CDR3 is CASSLSAGTEQYF. CDR3 DNA sequence: TGTGCCAGCAGCCTGTCCGCGGGAACCGAGCAGTACTTC.

The V gene is TRBV20-1, the J gene TRBJ1-2; 10 bases are a match to TRBD1. Per germline, CDR1 DFQATT and CDR2 SNEGSKA (reference sequence). CDR3 length: 15 residues. J gave up 4 bases and V 1 base, and 6 bases lay outside the gene matches. Written as DNA, the CDR3 is TGCAGTGCTAGAGTTCGGACAGGGGGTAGCTATGGCTACACCTTC. Amino acid sequence: CSARVRTGGSYGYTF.

This clonotype was counted a few times. J is TRBJ2-2 and V is TRBV7-9; weak D call: TRBD1 (5 bases). This CDR3 spans 17 amino acids. In germline, CDR1 is SEHNR, CDR2 FQNEAQ (reference sequence). Trimming removed 1 base from V and 0 bases from J, with 12 bases in between. The CDR3 here is CASSLEGQNANTGELFF. The CDR3 region has the DNA TGTGCCAGCAGCTTAGAGGGGCAGAACGCGAACACCGGGGAGCTGTTTTTT.

The chain couples TRBV5-6 to TRBJ2-1, with D possibly TRBD1 on 5 matching bases. The V gene lost 0 bases and the J gene lost 6 bases, with 13 bases spanning the gap. The V gene's germline CDR1 is SGHDT and CDR2 YYEEEE. The CDR3 runs 15 residues. As DNA, the CDR3 is TGTGCCAGCAGCTTGGCTTGGCAGGGTTTCAATGAGCAGTTCTTC. Translating it yields CASSLAWQGFNEQFF.

The chain uses TRBV6-6 and TRBJ1-5, with D perhaps TRBD1 (5 bases). Trimming pared 2 bases from V and 1 base from J, leaving 24 bases between. The germline V gene has CDR1 MNHNY and CDR2 SVGAGI (reference sequence). This CDR3 contains 20 residues. CDR3 sequence: CASSYPGAQSGEESNQPQHF. Written as DNA, the CDR3 is TGTGCCAGCAGTTACCCAGGCGCCCAGTCGGGGGAGGAGAGCAATCAGCCCCAGCATTTT.

The chain recombines TRBV30 with TRBJ1-1; 8 positions match TRBD1. The CDR3 is made up of 15 amino acids. With 3 bases clipped from V and 1 base from J, the junction kept 7 bases outside the gene matches. Germline V gene data show CDR1 as GTSNPN and CDR2 as SVGIG (reference sequence). This chain's CDR3 is CAWSGKGQGNTEAFF. CDR3 coding DNA: TGTGCCTGGAGCGGGAAAGGACAGGGGAACACTGAAGCTTTCTTT.

V gene TRBV10-3 combines with J gene TRBJ1-1; TRBD1 matches 9 bases. Germline V gene data show CDR1 as ENHRY and CDR2 as SYGVKD. V dropped 0 bases and J dropped 0; count of bases not matched to a gene: 2. The CDR3 loop spans 16 amino acids. The CDR3 DNA reads TGTGCCATCAGTGAGTCTGGACAGGGGTTGAACACTGAAGCTTTCTTT. Translating gives CAISESGQGLNTEAFF.

The sample holds a few counts of this clonotype. The CDR3 DNA reads TGTGCCAGCAGTTACTCGGGGGACCAGCCCCAGCATTTT. Translating it yields CASSYSGDQPQHF. The chain couples TRBV6-5 to TRBJ1-5; possibly TRBD1 for D (5 bases). CDR3 length: 13 amino acids. The V gene's germline CDR1 is MNHEY and CDR2 SVGAGI. The V end lost 0 bases, the J end lost 7 bases, and 7 bases lay between the germline ends.

This clonotype is large (0.1 to 1%). The genes are TRBV28 and TRBJ1-1; unclear D gene. There are 11 residues in the CDR3. The V end lost 6 bases, the J end lost 7 bases, and 9 bases lay between the germline ends. In germline, CDR1 is MDHEN, CDR2 SYDVKM. CDR3 DNA sequence: TGTGCCAGCAGCCCTAATCTTGAAGCTTTCTTT. It is translated as CASSPNLEAFF. The complete variable domain, with remaining parts taken from reference TRBV28 and TRBJ1-1, reads DVKVTQSSRYLVKRTGEKVFLECVQDMDHENMFWYRQDPGLGLRLIYFSYDVKMKEKGDIPEGYSVSREKKERFSLILESASTNQTSMYLCASSPNLEAFFGQGTRLTVV.

V and J are TRBV25-1 and TRBJ1-4; no reliable D call. The CDR3 covers 13 residues. CDR1 is MGHDK and CDR2 is SYGVNS in the germline V gene. V was trimmed by 3 bases and J by 6 bases, leaving 8 bases between them. CDR3: CASSDFIDEKLFF. CDR3 nucleotide sequence: TGTGCCAGCAGTGATTTTATCGATGAAAAACTGTTTTTT.

V usage is TRBV7-8 and J usage is TRBJ2-3; 8 bases match TRBD1. The germline gives CDR1 SGHVS, CDR2 FQNEAQ. This CDR3 spans 16 amino acids. J was trimmed by 4 bases and V by 5 bases; bases with no gene match: 11. CDR3 DNA: TGTGCCAGCAGCAGCCGGACAGGGCTGGCTTCAGATACGCAGTATTTT. Its protein is CASSSRTGLASDTQYF. The entire variable domain, with the rest obtained from reference TRBV7-8 and TRBJ2-3, is as follows: GAGVSQSPRYKVAKRGQDVALRCDPISGHVSLFWYQQALGQGPEFLTYFQNEAQLDKSGLPSDRFFAERPEGSVSTLKIQRTQQEDSAVYLCASSSRTGLASDTQYFGPGTRLTVL.

V usage is TRBV27 and J usage is TRBJ2-7, with D perhaps given as TRBD1 or TRBD2 (5 bases each). Germline CDR1 MNHEY, CDR2 SMNVEV (reference sequence). V lost 5 bases, J lost 3 bases, and 17 bases lay in between. The CDR3 is made up of 15 amino acids. The CDR3 DNA reads TGTGCCAGCAGTCTCCTGGCAGGGAGTGACTACGAGCAGTACTTC. It translates to CASSLLAGSDYEQYF.

This chain uses TRBV6-1 with TRBJ2-1; D is perhaps TRBD2 (5 bases). In germline, CDR1 is MNHNS, CDR2 SASEGT. This CDR3 is built from 13 residues. The V end was cut by 6 bases, the J end by 4 bases, with 10 bases between. The CDR3 bases are TGTGCCAGCAGCACCCCGGGGTACAATGAGCAGTTCTTC. This translates into CASSTPGYNEQFF.

Concerning this clonotype: An end of the junction differs from the germline gene, which may be a read error. The chain has TRBV7-2 and TRBJ1-1; 7 bases are a match to TRBD1. The germline V gene encodes CDR1 SGHTA and CDR2 FQGNSA. The CDR3 extends over 13 amino acids. The CDR3 region has the DNA TGTGCCAGCAGCCCGGACAGGAACACTGAAACTTTCTTT. Encoded protein: CASSPDRNTETFF.

In this sample, this clonotype turned up a few times. The chain is built from TRBV7-2 and TRBJ2-7; 9 nucleotides align to TRBD2. CDR1 and CDR2 from the germline V gene are SGHTA and FQGNSA. With V trimmed by 1 base and J by 6 bases, 7 bases remained unmatched. This CDR3 comprises 15 residues. The CDR3 is CASSLGTSVRFEQYF. The CDR3 DNA follows: TGTGCCAGCAGCTTAGGGACTAGCGTCCGCTTCGAGCAGTACTTC.

This clonotype was observed a few times. This rearrangement joins TRBV19 to TRBJ2-5; no clear D. The CDR3 contains 13 residues. Germline-derived CDR1 and CDR2 are LNHDA and SQIVND (reference sequence). V was pared by 4 bases and J by 2 bases, with 8 bases between. This CDR3 is CASSTTKQETQYF. DNA of the CDR3: TGTGCCAGTAGTACGACCAAACAAGAGACCCAGTACTTC.

This clonotype showed up just a few times. The rearrangement links TRBV7-8 to TRBJ2-7; D is unclear. V was trimmed by 5 bases and J by 4 bases, leaving 9 bases between them. The germline CDR1 and CDR2 sequences are SGHVS and FQNEAQ. The CDR3 extends over 12 amino acids. The CDR3: CASSAIGYEQYF. In DNA form, the CDR3 reads TGTGCCAGCAGCGCGATTGGATACGAGCAGTACTTC.

This chain links TRBV5-1 with TRBJ1-3; unclear D gene. Trimming cost V 4 bases and J 3 bases, with 11 bases left between them. Per germline, CDR1 SGHRS and CDR2 YFSETQ. CDR3 length: 14 residues. DNA of the CDR3: TGCGCCAGCAGCAGAGGCGACGTTGGAAACACCATATATTTT. Protein sequence: CASSRGDVGNTIYF.

The chain uses TRBV19 and TRBJ2-2; 11 bases match TRBD2. Germline CDR1 is LNHDA and CDR2 is SQIVND (reference sequence). Losses at the gene ends were 10 bases for V and 1 base for J; bases not matched to a gene: 5. This CDR3 contains 15 residues. The CDR3 sequence is CATRLAGMNTGELFF. In DNA, the CDR3 is TGTGCCACCCGACTAGCGGGAATGAACACCGGGGAGCTGTTTTTT.

The rearrangement joins TRBV28 to TRBJ1-5; no reliable D call. V lost 5 bases and J lost 4, with 15 bases in between. Germline V gene data show CDR1 as MDHEN and CDR2 as SYDVKM. This CDR3 has 15 amino acids. CDR3 loop: CASSPILSFNQPQHF. CDR3 bases: TGTGCCAGCAGTCCCATACTGTCTTTTAATCAGCCCCAGCATTTT.

This clonotype was found a few times. The gene calls are TRBV7-2 and TRBJ1-5, with a tentative D call TRBD1 (6 bases). Per germline, CDR1 SGHTA and CDR2 FQGNSA. V lost 7 bases to trimming and J lost 4 bases, with 14 bases between them. The CDR3 length is 14 residues. The CDR3 spells CASIPRGGNQPQHF. The CDR3 nucleotides are TGTGCCAGCATCCCCCGAGGGGGGAATCAGCCCCAGCATTTT.

In its sample, this clonotype was seen a few times. The chain has TRBV5-1 and TRBJ1-3; D ambiguous. The CDR3 is 15 residues long. Trimming removed 0 bases at V and 0 bases at J, with 7 bases between. The germline V gene encodes CDR1 SGHRS and CDR2 YFSETQ. CDR3 coding DNA: TGCGCCAGCAGCTTGGCCCTTAACTCTGGAAACACCATATATTTT. Translation: CASSLALNSGNTIYF.